Listed below are T cell receptor beta chains from one sample, sequenced in a study of cytomegalovirus exposure and HLA in healthy donors. Some clones are missing from TCRdb's copy, which holds only in-frame ones; the method was immunoSEQ multiplex PCR. The table includes about 230,000 clones, around 78% detected once. Sequences were obtained from PBMCs. Receptor source: a boy younger than 18 in good health and CMV-seronegative. The CDR3 runs from the conserved cysteine through the conserved F or W. Each record gives: J gene, V gene, D gene, clone size, CDR3 protein, CDR3 DNA. The D gene is left open where the match is weak. The size of a clone is reported for some rows only, either as once, few or many, or as a class for expanded clones.

>TRBJ2-1|TRBV7-7|TRBD1|.
CASSLGTGGPGEQFF
TGTGCCAGCAGCTTGGGGACAGGGGGGCCTGGTGAGCAGTTCTTC
>TRBJ1-1|TRBV7-9|.|.
CASSVQENTEAFF
TGTGCCAGCAGCGTACAGGAGAACACTGAAGCTTTCTTT
>TRBJ1-2|TRBV10-3|TRBD1|once
CAISGQGSNYGYTF
TGTGCCATCAGTGGACAGGGCTCTAACTATGGCTACACCTTC
>TRBJ2-7|TRBV27|.|once
CASSFKLSYEQYF
TGTGCCAGCAGTTTTAAACTCTCCTACGAGCAGTACTTC
>TRBJ2-5|TRBV5-1|TRBD2|.
CASSLVREVVETQYF
TGCGCCAGCAGCTTGGTACGGGAGGTGGTAGAGACCCAGTACTTC
>TRBJ1-4|TRBV6-6|TRBD1|few
CASRPGQYATNEKLFF
TGTGCCAGCAGACCGGGACAGTATGCAACTAATGAAAAACTGTTTTTT
>TRBJ1-1|TRBV29-1|TRBD1|.
CSVNRGMNTEAFF
TGCAGCGTTAACAGGGGGATGAACACTGAAGCTTTCTTT
>TRBJ2-6|TRBV23-1|TRBD1|.
CASNRTGGAGANVLTF
TGCGCCAGCAATCGGACAGGGGGCGCTGGGGCCAACGTCCTGACTTTC
>TRBJ2-3|TRBV1|.|.
CTPPGAVGLAGGMGTDTQYF
TGCACCCCCCCGGGAGCAGTCGGACTAGCGGGAGGGATGGGCACAGATACGCAGTATTTT
>TRBJ1-1|TRBV6-1|TRBD1|few
CASSGAPGQGARSTEAFF
TGTGCCAGCAGTGGGGCCCCGGGACAGGGGGCGAGAAGTACTGAAGCTTTCTTT
>TRBJ2-5|TRBV5-1|.|.
CASSLVGGETQYF
TGCGCCAGCAGCTTGGTTGGGGGGGAGACCCAGTACTTC
>TRBJ2-7|TRBV7-6|.|.
CASSLDSAGDYEQYF
TGTGCCAGCAGCTTAGACTCGGCAGGCGACTACGAGCAGTACTTC
>TRBJ1-4|TRBV18|.|.
CASSLGSGVNEKLFF
TGTGCCAGCTCGCTCGGGAGCGGAGTAAATGAAAAACTGTTTTTT
>TRBJ2-7|TRBV27|TRBD1|.
CASSLSHRGPYEQYF
TGTGCCAGCAGTTTATCTCACAGGGGACCCTACGAGCAGTACTTC
>TRBJ2-7|TRBV27|TRBD1|.
CASSSTHLRQGSYEQYF
TGTGCCAGCAGTTCGACACACCTAAGACAGGGGTCCTACGAGCAGTACTTC
>TRBJ2-3|TRBV25-1|TRBD1|.
CASTGTASTDTQYF
TGTGCCAGCACGGGGACAGCTAGCACAGATACGCAGTATTTT
>TRBJ2-1|TRBV5-1|TRBD2|.
CASSLRAGGPNEQFF
TGCGCCAGCAGCTTAAGGGCGGGGGGGCCGAATGAGCAGTTCTTC
>TRBJ2-5|TRBV5-1|TRBD1|.
CASSLGRQGERETQYF
TGCGCCAGCAGCTTGGGGAGACAGGGGGAGCGAGAGACCCAGTACTTC
>TRBJ1-4|TRBV6-1|TRBD1|.
CASSEGTGGEKLFF
TGTGCCAGCAGTGAGGGGACAGGGGGTGAAAAACTGTTTTTT
>TRBJ1-1|TRBV10-3|.|few
CAISGGETEAFF
TGTGCCATCAGTGGGGGAGAAACTGAAGCTTTCTTT
>TRBJ1-2|TRBV5-4|TRBD1|.
CASSLGTGEINGYTF
TGTGCCAGCAGCTTAGGGACAGGGGAAATTAATGGCTACACCTTC
>TRBJ1-2|TRBV6-1|TRBD1|once
CASTYRTGGGYTF
TGTGCCAGCACATACCGGACAGGGGGAGGCTACACCTTC
>TRBJ2-7|TRBV25-1|TRBD1|once
CASSEYPTGAYEQYF
TGTGCCAGCAGTGAATATCCGACAGGGGCCTACGAGCAGTACTTC
>TRBJ2-3|TRBV15|TRBD2|.
CATSDELAGTTDTQYF
TGTGCCACCAGCGACGAACTAGCGGGGACCACAGATACGCAGTATTTT
>TRBJ1-2|TRBV5-1|.|.
CASRITVRYGYTF
TGCGCCAGCAGAATAACAGTTCGCTATGGCTACACCTTC
>TRBJ1-4|TRBV10-3|.|.
CAISGTPHGIEKLFF
TGTGCCATCAGTGGGACCCCCCACGGGATTGAAAAACTGTTTTTT
>TRBJ2-1|TRBV6-4|TRBD2|few
CASRPLAGEINEQFF
TGTGCCAGCAGACCACTAGCGGGGGAAATCAATGAGCAGTTCTTC
>TRBJ1-1|TRBV15|.|.
CATSREGHTEAFF
TGTGCCACCAGTAGGGAGGGTCACACTGAAGCTTTCTTT
>TRBJ1-2|TRBV27|TRBD1|.
CASSLLGETGTYGYTF
TGTGCCAGCAGTTTACTAGGGGAGACAGGGACCTATGGCTACACCTTC
>TRBJ1-5|TRBV5-5|TRBD1|.
CASSLAPGQGRGRGQPQHF
TGTGCCAGCAGCTTGGCCCCAGGACAGGGTCGTGGACGGGGTCAGCCCCAGCATTTT
>TRBJ2-7|TRBV5-1|.|.
CASSLSPGGYEQYF
TGCGCCAGCAGCTTGTCTCCCGGGGGCTACGAGCAGTACTTC
>TRBJ2-7|TRBV23-1|.|.
CASSQWLGGEQYF
TGCGCCAGCAGTCAATGGTTAGGGGGCGAGCAGTACTTC
>TRBJ1-1|TRBV23-1|TRBD1|once
CASRDRSTEAFF
TGCGCCAGCAGGGACAGGTCCACTGAAGCTTTCTTT
>TRBJ2-2|TRBV6-5|.|.
CAANPKGGSGELFF
TGTGCCGCTAACCCCAAGGGGGGGAGCGGGGAGCTGTTTTTT
>TRBJ2-6|TRBV10-3|.|.
CATATEIGANVLTF
TGTGCCACCGCTACGGAGATAGGGGCCAACGTCCTGACTTTC
>TRBJ2-7|TRBV7-7|TRBD1|.
CASSLQGAYEQYF
TGTGCTAGCAGCCTCCAGGGGGCCTACGAGCAGTACTTC
>TRBJ1-1|TRBV7-9|TRBD1|.
CASSSDRGEVLYEAFF
TGTGCCAGCAGCTCGGACAGGGGAGAGGTCCTATATGAAGCTTTCTTT